This TCR beta chain emerged from a study of CD8+ T cells in alopecia areata. Both peripheral blood and punch biopsies of lesional scalp skin were obtained from patients who had alopecia areata. Deletions cut 1 base from V and 8 bases from J, with 11 bases between. Per the germline V gene, CDR1 is LGHNA and CDR2 is YSLEER. This CDR3 has 13 amino acids. Extracted from the samples, RNA was reverse transcribed into cDNA to serve as the sequencing template. Sequencing was performed with immunoSEQ multiplex PCR; in TCRdb, only in-frame clones are kept and a portion is missing. Found here are around 250,000 clones, under 80% of them singletons; the top ten hold around 1.2%.

V gene TRBV4-3 combines with J gene TRBJ1-2; D remains ambiguous. This material consisted of CD4+ T cells sorted from blood, taken at week 0. This clonotype was sampled from a human donor with alopecia areata. CDR3 coding DNA: TGCGCCAGCAGCCAAGCGGCCGCGGGGGGCTACACCTTC. Its translation is CASSQAAAGGYTF.